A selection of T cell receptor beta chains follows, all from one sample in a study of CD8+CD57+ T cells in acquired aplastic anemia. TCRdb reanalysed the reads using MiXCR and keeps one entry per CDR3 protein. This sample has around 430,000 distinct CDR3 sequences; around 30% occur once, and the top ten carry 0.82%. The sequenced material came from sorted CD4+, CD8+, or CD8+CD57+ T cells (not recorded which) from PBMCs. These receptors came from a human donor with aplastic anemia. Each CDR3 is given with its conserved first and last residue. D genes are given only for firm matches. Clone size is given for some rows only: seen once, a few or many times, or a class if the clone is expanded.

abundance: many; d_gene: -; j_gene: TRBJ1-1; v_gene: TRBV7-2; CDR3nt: TGTGCCAGCAGCCGAAACAGGGAAGGCACTGAAGCTTTCTTT; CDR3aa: CASSRNREGTEAFF
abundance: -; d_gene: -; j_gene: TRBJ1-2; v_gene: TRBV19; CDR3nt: TGTGCCAGTAGGAGCTATGGCTACACCTTC; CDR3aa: CASRSYGYTF
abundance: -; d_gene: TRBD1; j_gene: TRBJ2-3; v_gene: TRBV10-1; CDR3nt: TGCGCCAGCAGCTTGGGACAGGGAATGGGCAGAACCACAGATACGCAGTATTTT; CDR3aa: CASSLGQGMGRTTDTQYF
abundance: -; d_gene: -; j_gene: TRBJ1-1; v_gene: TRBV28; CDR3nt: TGTGCCAGCAGTTTGACGAGGATTAGAGCTAACACTGAAGCTTTCTTT; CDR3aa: CASSLTRIRANTEAFF
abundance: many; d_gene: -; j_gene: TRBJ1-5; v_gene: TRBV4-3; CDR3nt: TGCGCCAGCAGCCAAGAGGTGGTATTTCAGCCCCAGCATTTT; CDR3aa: CASSQEVVFQPQHF
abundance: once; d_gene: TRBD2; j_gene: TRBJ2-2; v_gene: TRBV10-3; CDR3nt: TGTGCCACATTGAGCCCGGGACTAGCCGAGAACACCGGGGAGCTGTTTTTT; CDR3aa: CATLSPGLAENTGELFF
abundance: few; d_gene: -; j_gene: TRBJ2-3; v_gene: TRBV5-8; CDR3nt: TGTGCCAGCAGCTTGGCCCGCACAGATACGCAGTATTTT; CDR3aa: CASSLARTDTQYF
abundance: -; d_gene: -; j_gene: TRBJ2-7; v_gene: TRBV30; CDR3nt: TGTGCCTGGACTGCCGGGATATCCTACGAGCAGTACTTC; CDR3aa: CAWTAGISYEQYF
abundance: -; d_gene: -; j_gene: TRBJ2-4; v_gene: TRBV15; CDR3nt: TGTGCCACCAGCAGTGGGGACATTCAGTACTTC; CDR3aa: CATSSGDIQYF
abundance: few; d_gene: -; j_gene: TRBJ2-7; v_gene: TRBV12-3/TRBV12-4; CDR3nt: TGTGCCAGCAGCCAGGATCGCGACTTTTCCTACGAGCAGTACTTC; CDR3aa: CASSQDRDFSYEQYF
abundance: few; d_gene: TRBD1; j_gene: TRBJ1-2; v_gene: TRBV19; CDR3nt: TGTGCCTGGAGTGTTGGTGGGACAGTCTATGGCTACACCTTC; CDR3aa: CAWSVGGTVYGYTF
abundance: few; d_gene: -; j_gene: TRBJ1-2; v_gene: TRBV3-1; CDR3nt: TGTGCCAGCAGCCAAGGCCTCGGGGGGTACTATGGCTACACCTTC; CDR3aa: CASSQGLGGYYGYTF
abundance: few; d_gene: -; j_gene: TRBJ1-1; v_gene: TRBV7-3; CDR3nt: TGTCCCAGCAGCTTAGGGACCGTAGGTACTGAAGCTTTCTTT; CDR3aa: CPSSLGTVGTEAFF
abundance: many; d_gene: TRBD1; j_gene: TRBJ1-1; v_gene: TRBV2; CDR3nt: TGTGCCAGCAGCAAGACAGGGGTGTACACTGAAGCTTTCTTT; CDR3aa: CASSKTGVYTEAFF
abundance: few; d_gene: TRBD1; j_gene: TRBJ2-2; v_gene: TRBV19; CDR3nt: TGTGCCAGTAAGGGGGACAGGGTCTTCACCGGGGAGCTGTTTTTT; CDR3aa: CASKGDRVFTGELFF
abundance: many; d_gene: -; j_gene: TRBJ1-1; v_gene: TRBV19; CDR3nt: TGTGCCAGTAGTTCAGGACGGTTCACTGAAGCTTTCTTT; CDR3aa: CASSSGRFTEAFF
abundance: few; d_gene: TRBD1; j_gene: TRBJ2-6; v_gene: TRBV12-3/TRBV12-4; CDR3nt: TGTGCCAGCAGTTTAGCGGGGACAGGGGGCTCTGGGGCCAACGTCCTGACTTTC; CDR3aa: CASSLAGTGGSGANVLTF
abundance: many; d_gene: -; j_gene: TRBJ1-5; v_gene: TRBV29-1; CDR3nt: TGCAGCGCCCTGTGGGGCAATCAGCCCCAGCATTTT; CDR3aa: CSALWGNQPQHF
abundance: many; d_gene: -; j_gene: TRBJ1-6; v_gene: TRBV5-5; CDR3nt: TGTGCCAGCAGCCTAACGGACAGCAGAAATAATTCACCCCTCCACTTT; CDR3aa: CASSLTDSRNNSPLHF
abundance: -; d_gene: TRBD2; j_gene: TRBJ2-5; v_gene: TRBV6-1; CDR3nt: TGTGCCAGCCCTAGCGGGGGCGGCGAGACCCAGTACTTC; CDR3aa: CASPSGGGETQYF
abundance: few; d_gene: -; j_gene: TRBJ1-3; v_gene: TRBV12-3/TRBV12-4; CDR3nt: TGTGCCAGCAGTTTACACGGGTCTGGAAACACCATATATTTT; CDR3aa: CASSLHGSGNTIYF
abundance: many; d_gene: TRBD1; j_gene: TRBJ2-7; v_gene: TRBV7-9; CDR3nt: TGTGCCAGCAGCTTGGACAGGGGGCAGGACGAGCAGTACTTC; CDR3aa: CASSLDRGQDEQYF
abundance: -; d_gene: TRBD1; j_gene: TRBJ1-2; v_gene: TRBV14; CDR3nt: TGTGCCAGCAGCCAAGAGCGGACAGGGGCAGTTAGCACCTTC; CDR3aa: CASSQERTGAVSTF
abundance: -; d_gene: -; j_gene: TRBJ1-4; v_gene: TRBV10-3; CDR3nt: TGTGCCGCACGCCGAAGGGTGTTTTTT; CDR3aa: CAARRRVFF
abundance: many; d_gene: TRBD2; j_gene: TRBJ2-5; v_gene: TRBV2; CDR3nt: TGTGCCAGCAGTGATTCCGGGGGGGAGACCCAGTACTTC; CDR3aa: CASSDSGGETQYF
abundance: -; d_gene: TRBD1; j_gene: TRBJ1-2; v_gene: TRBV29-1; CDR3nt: TGCAGCGTTGTATGGACAGGGTACGGCTACACCTTC; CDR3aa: CSVVWTGYGYTF
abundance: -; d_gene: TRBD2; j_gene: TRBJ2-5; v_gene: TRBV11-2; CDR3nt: TGTGCCAGCAGCTTCTCAGCGGGGGGCCAAGAGACCCAGTACTTC; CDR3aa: CASSFSAGGQETQYF
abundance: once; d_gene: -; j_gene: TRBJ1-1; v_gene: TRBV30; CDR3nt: TGTGCCTGGAAAGGGGATGACACTGAAGCTTTCTTT; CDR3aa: CAWKGDDTEAFF
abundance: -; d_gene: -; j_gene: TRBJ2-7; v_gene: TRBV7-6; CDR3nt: TGTGCCAGCAGCTTAGCGGGGAGAGGTTGCGAGCAGTACTTC; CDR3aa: CASSLAGRGCEQYF
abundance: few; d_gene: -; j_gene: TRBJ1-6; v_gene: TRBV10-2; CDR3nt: TGCGCCAGCAGTGATAATTGGGAGTCACCCCTCCACTTT; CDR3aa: CASSDNWESPLHF
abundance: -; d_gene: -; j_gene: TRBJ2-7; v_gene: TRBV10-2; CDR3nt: TGTGCCATCAGTGCCGAATGGGCGGCGAGCTCCTACGAGCAGTACTTC; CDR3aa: CAISAEWAASSYEQYF
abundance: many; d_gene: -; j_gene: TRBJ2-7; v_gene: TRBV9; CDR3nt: TGTGCCAGCAGCGGTGAAATAGGTGGGCAGCAGTACTTC; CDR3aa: CASSGEIGGQQYF
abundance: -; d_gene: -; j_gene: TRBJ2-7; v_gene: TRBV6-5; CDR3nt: TGTGCCAGCAGTTACACGGGACCTAACTACGAGCAGTACTTC; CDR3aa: CASSYTGPNYEQYF
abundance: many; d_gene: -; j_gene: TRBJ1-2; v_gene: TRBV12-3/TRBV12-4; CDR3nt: TGTGCCAGCGGTTCCCCCCTCTATGGCTACACCTTC; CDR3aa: CASGSPLYGYTF
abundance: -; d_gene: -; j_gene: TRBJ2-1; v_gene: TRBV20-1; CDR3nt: TGCAGTGCTAGATTGGCTAGCTCCTACAATGAGCAGTTCTTC; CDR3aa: CSARLASSYNEQFF
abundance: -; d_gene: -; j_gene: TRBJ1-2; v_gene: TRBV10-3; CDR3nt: TGTGCCATCAGTGAGATGGACAGTCGCATCTATGGCTACACCTTC; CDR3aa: CAISEMDSRIYGYTF
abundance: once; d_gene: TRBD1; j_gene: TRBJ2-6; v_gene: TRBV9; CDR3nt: TGTGCCAGCAGCACCCGGACAGGGGCACCCTCTGGGGCCAACGTCCTGACTTTC; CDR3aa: CASSTRTGAPSGANVLTF
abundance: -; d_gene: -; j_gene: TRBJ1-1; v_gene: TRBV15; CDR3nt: TGTGCCACCGATCAGGGGCGGAACACTGAAGCTTTCTTT; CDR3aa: CATDQGRNTEAFF
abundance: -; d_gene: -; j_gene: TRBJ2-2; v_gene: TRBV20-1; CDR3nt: TGCAGTGCTCAACGGAGGGAAGGGGAGCTGTTTTTT; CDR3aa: CSAQRREGELFF
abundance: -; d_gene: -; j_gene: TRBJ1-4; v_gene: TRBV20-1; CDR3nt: TGCAGTGGGAGACGGCGGGGGGGTGAAAAACTGTTTTTT; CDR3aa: CSGRRRGGEKLFF
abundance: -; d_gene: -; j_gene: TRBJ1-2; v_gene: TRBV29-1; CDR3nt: TGCAGCGTTAGCTTACCAGACAGACACTATGGCTACACCTTC; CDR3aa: CSVSLPDRHYGYTF
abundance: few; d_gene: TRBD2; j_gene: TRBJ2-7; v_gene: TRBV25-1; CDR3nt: TGCGCCAGCAGCCAAAGGACCCCACTAGCGGGCGGGTACGAGCAGTACTTC; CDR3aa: CASSQRTPLAGGYEQYF
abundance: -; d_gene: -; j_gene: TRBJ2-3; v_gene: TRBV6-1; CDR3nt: TGTGCCAGCAGCAAGGGGCTCTATACACCCACAGATACGCAGTATTTT; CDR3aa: CASSKGLYTPTDTQYF
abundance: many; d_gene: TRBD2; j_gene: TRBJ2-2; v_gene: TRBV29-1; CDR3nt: TGCAGCGTTCGCGGGAGGGTTAGCGGGGAGCTGTTTTTT; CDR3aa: CSVRGRVSGELFF
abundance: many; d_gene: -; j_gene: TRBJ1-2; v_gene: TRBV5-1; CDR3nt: TGCGCCAGCAGCTTGGTGTCAGCAAATGGCTACACCTTC; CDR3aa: CASSLVSANGYTF
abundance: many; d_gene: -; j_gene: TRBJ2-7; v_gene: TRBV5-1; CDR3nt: TGCGCCAGCAGCTTGAGAGCCAGGGTAATCAACGAGCAGTACTTC; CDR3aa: CASSLRARVINEQYF
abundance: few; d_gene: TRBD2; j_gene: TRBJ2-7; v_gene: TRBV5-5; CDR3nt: TGTGCCAGCAGCTTCGGACTAGCGGGAGTAGGCTACGAGCAGTACTTC; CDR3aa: CASSFGLAGVGYEQYF
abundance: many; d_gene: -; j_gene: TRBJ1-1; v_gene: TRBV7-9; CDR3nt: TGTGCCAGCAGCTTAGCAGAGAACACTGAAGCTTTCTTT; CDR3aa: CASSLAENTEAFF
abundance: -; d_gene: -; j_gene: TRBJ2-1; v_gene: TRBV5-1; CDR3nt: TGCGCCAGCAGCTCCCTCCTTTCGGCAGGGATGGGTGAGCAGTTCTTC; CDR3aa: CASSSLLSAGMGEQFF
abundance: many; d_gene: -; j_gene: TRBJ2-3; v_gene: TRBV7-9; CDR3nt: TGTGCCAGCAGCTTTTTGTGGCCGAGCACAGATACGCAGTATTTT; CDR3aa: CASSFLWPSTDTQYF
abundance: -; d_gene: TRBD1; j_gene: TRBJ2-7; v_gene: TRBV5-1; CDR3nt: TGCGCCAGCAGCCTATTCCGGGACAGCACCTACGAGCAGTACTTC; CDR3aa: CASSLFRDSTYEQYF
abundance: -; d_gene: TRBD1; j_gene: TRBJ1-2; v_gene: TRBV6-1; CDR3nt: TGTGCCAGCAGTGCTACAGGGGGCTCTTTTGGCTACACCTTC; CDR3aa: CASSATGGSFGYTF